This T cell receptor (beta chain) appears in the sequencing data of a study of CD8+CD57+ T cells in acquired aplastic anemia. Researchers used genomic DNA as the template to profile TCR beta VDJ and CDR3. One entry per CDR3 protein results from TCRdb running MiXCR on the reads. The table records roughly 260,000 distinct CDR3 sequences, 45% to 50% of them present only once. This clonotype was counted ten times or more. This CDR3 contains 19 residues. In germline, CDR1 is SEHNR, CDR2 FQNEAQ (reference sequence). J was trimmed by 0 bases and V by 5 bases; bases with no gene match: 13. The authors sequenced patients whose flow cytometry had shown CD8+CD57+ cell expansion. Blood was sampled before the patients had received any therapy.

This chain connects TRBV7-9 to TRBJ2-6; 7 bases map to TRBD1. Material: sorted CD4+, CD8+, or CD8+CD57+ T cells (not recorded which) from PBMCs. This sequence was found in a human donor with aplastic anemia. CDR3 sequence (DNA): TGTGCCAGCAGCCAAACGAACGGGACAGCTTACTCTGGGGCCAACGTCCTGACTTTC. It yields the protein CASSQTNGTAYSGANVLTF.